The following is a T cell receptor beta chain sequence with its context. The target antigen is unknown. This sample is part of a study of cytomegalovirus exposure and HLA in healthy donors. Broader study findings: 87-base-pair reads could not separate some V segments, including TRBV6-2 and TRBV6-3.

This PCR relied on a set of 60 Vbeta primers and 13 Jbeta primers. The assay was immunoSEQ multiplex PCR, and TCRdb's table has in-frame clones only and misses some. The repertoire holds some 200,000 clones, more than 65% seen once, with under 2% in the top ten. Germline V lookup: CDR1 SGHTS, CDR2 YDEGEE. This CDR3 spans 12 amino acids. The trim removed 2 bases at V and 10 bases at J, leaving 6 bases unmatched. The sequence came from a girl between 10 and 17 years old in good health and CMV-seropositive. This chain joins TRBV5-8 and TRBJ2-7; 7 nucleotides line up with TRBD1. The source material was PBMCs. The CDR3 DNA reads as TGTGCCAGCAGCTTAGAGTGGGACAGTCAGTACTTC. Protein product: CASSLEWDSQYF.